These T cell receptor beta chains were read from a single sample in a study of cytomegalovirus exposure and HLA in healthy donors. Generated by immunoSEQ multiplex PCR, the TCRdb table keeps only in-frame clones and is missing some. The ten top clones account for around a sixth, within a sample of tens of thousands of clones. Material: PBMCs. The receptors derive from a boy younger than 18 in good health and CMV-seronegative. The CDR3 runs from the conserved cysteine through the conserved F or W. D genes are given only for firm matches.

V	J	D	DNA	CDR3
TRBV19	TRBJ1-3	-	TGTGCCAGTAGTGATGGACAGCAGCTTCTTTTGGGAAACACCATATATTTT	CASSDGQQLLLGNTIYF
TRBV5-1	TRBJ2-3	-	TGCGCCACCCGGCCGGGAGATAGCACAGATACGCAGTATTTT	CATRPGDSTDTQYF
TRBV5-1	TRBJ2-1	TRBD1	TGCGCCAGCAGCTTGGGAGACAGGGGAAATGAGCAGTTCTTC	CASSLGDRGNEQFF
TRBV30	TRBJ2-1	-	TGTGCCTGGAGTGTACTCGGGTCGATGGGCAATGAGCAGTTCTTC	CAWSVLGSMGNEQFF
TRBV5-1	TRBJ2-3	TRBD2	TGCGCCAGCAGCTTGGACGGGGGGATCACAGATACGCAGTATTTT	CASSLDGGITDTQYF
TRBV4-1	TRBJ1-1	-	TGCGCCAGCAGCCAAGGTATCGCGGCTTTCTTT	CASSQGIAAFF
TRBV7-9	TRBJ2-1	TRBD1	TGTGCCAGCAGCTTTCGGGACAGGTTAGTCCATGAGCAGTTCTTC	CASSFRDRLVHEQFF
TRBV18	TRBJ1-4	TRBD1	TGTGCCAGCTCACAGACAGGGATACCCGATAATGAAAAACTGTTTTTT	CASSQTGIPDNEKLFF
TRBV20-1	TRBJ1-2	-	TGCAGTGCTAGAGGGGGCACAGGCTACACCTTC	CSARGGTGYTF
TRBV15	TRBJ2-1	TRBD2	TGTGCCACCAGCAGAGCGCCTAGCGGGGGGGCAGAAAATGAGCAGTTCTTC	CATSRAPSGGAENEQFF
TRBV13	TRBJ1-1	TRBD1	TGTGCCAGCAGCCGCTTCACAGGGGTTTCTGAAGCTTTCTTT	CASSRFTGVSEAFF
TRBV9	TRBJ1-2	-	TGTGCCAGCAGCGTTGACAGCGATGGCTACACCTTC	CASSVDSDGYTF
TRBV9	TRBJ2-1	-	TGTGCCAGCAGCGTTCTAGGCTCCTACAATGAGCAGTTCTTC	CASSVLGSYNEQFF
TRBV10-3	TRBJ1-2	-	TGTGCCATCAGGAGAGAAGGGGCGACCGGCTACACCTTC	CAIRREGATGYTF
TRBV6-1	TRBJ2-2	TRBD1	TGTGCCAGCAGAGACAGGGTAGGGGAGCTGTTTTTT	CASRDRVGELFF
TRBV29-1	TRBJ1-1	-	TGCAGCGTTGAGGATCGACCTATAGAGGACACTGAAGCTTTCTTT	CSVEDRPIEDTEAFF
TRBV2	TRBJ2-7	-	TGTGCCAGCAGAGAGACAGCCCCCTCCTACGAGCAGTACTTC	CASRETAPSYEQYF
TRBV18	TRBJ1-2	TRBD1	TGTGCCAGCTCACCGGGACAGGGGTCGGGTGGCTACACCTTC	CASSPGQGSGGYTF
TRBV5-1	TRBJ2-7	-	TGCGCCAGCAGCTCAAGACACCCTCCCTACGAGCAGTACTTC	CASSSRHPPYEQYF
TRBV13	TRBJ2-2	TRBD1	TGTGCCAGCAGCTCCCGGGACAGGGAGTACACCGGGGAGCTGTTTTTT	CASSSRDREYTGELFF
TRBV6-5	TRBJ1-4	TRBD1	TGTGCCAGCAGTCAACAGGGGGGGTCCGAAAAACTGTTTTTT	CASSQQGGSEKLFF
TRBV7-2	TRBJ2-3	-	TGTGCCAGCAGCCAAAGCACAGATACGCAGTATTTT	CASSQSTDTQYF
TRBV6-5	TRBJ2-7	TRBD1	TGTGCCAGCAGCGGACAGGCTACCTACGAGCAGTACTTC	CASSGQATYEQYF
TRBV30	TRBJ2-3	TRBD2	TGTGCCTGGAGTGTAGCGGGGGATACGCAGTATTTT	CAWSVAGDTQYF
TRBV6-1	TRBJ1-3	-	TGTGCCAGCCACCAAACAGGGCAGGCCGGAAACACCATATATTTT	CASHQTGQAGNTIYF
TRBV7-2	TRBJ2-1	-	TGTGCCAGCAGCTTAGTGGGGACTTCGGGAAATGAGCAGTTCTTC	CASSLVGTSGNEQFF
TRBV5-1	TRBJ1-2	-	TGCGCCAGCAGCTTGGGAGATGGGGAGTATGGCTACACCTTC	CASSLGDGEYGYTF
TRBV28	TRBJ1-2	-	TGTGCCAGCAGTTTGAGGGGGAACTATGGCTACACCTTC	CASSLRGNYGYTF
TRBV19	TRBJ1-5	-	TGTGCCAGTACCCTAGGACAGAATCAGCCCCAGCATTTT	CASTLGQNQPQHF
TRBV6-6	TRBJ1-6	TRBD1	TGTGCCAGCCTTCCGGGACAGGGGAATTCACCCCTCCACTTT	CASLPGQGNSPLHF
TRBV7-2	TRBJ1-1	TRBD1	TGTGCCAGCAGCCAACCCCGTTCTGACAGGGTCACTGAAGCTTTCTTT	CASSQPRSDRVTEAFF
TRBV5-4	TRBJ1-2	TRBD1	TGTGCCAGCAGGACGGACAGGGGCAGCTATGGCTACACCTTC	CASRTDRGSYGYTF
TRBV10-1	TRBJ2-3	TRBD1	TGCGCCAGCAAAGGGACAGCTAGCACAGATACGCAGTATTTT	CASKGTASTDTQYF
TRBV15	TRBJ2-7	-	TGTGCCACCAGCGGTACCCCGAACAGATACGAGCAGTACTTC	CATSGTPNRYEQYF
TRBV6-1	TRBJ2-6	-	TGTGCCAGCAGTGACGCCGGCCTAGCGTTTAGGGGGGCCAACGTCCTGACTTTC	CASSDAGLAFRGANVLTF
TRBV5-4	TRBJ1-4	TRBD1	TGTGCCAGCAGCTCTCAGGGGGCGAGTGTTTCTGGTGAAAAACTGTTTTTT	CASSSQGASVSGEKLFF
TRBV19	TRBJ1-2	-	TGTGCCAGTACTTCTTTCCGTAACTATGGCTACACCTTC	CASTSFRNYGYTF